Listed below are T cell receptor beta chains from one sample, sequenced in a study of vaccination effects on CD4 cells after COVID-19. For these receptors, no antigen is known. Method: immunoSEQ multiplex PCR; TCRdb's copy keeps in-frame clones and lacks some. The data show roughly 41,000 clones, around 66% seen once. The specimen was CD4+ T cells from PBMCs cultured without peptide, collected after COVID-19 vaccination. All receptors derive from a human donor who received a COVID-19 vaccine. CDR3s include the opening cysteine and the closing phenylalanine or tryptophan. The order of the fields is CDR3 DNA, CDR3 protein, D gene, V gene, clone size, J gene. The D gene is left open where the match is weak. The listing skips clone size in some rows; elsewhere it reads once, few, many or a size class.

CDR3 DNA: TGTGCCAGCAGTGAAGGGCAGAGCAACACAGATACGCAGTATTTT
CDR3 protein: CASSEGQSNTDTQYF
D gene: NA
V gene: TRBV6-1
clone size: NA
J gene: TRBJ2-3

CDR3 DNA: TGTGCCAGTAGTATTCAGGGCACGAATTCACCCCTCCACTTT
CDR3 protein: CASSIQGTNSPLHF
D gene: NA
V gene: TRBV19
clone size: few
J gene: TRBJ1-6

CDR3 DNA: TGCGCCAGCAGTTCACAGGGTAGTGGCTACGAGCAGTACTTC
CDR3 protein: CASSSQGSGYEQYF
D gene: NA
V gene: TRBV5-1
clone size: few
J gene: TRBJ2-7

CDR3 DNA: TGTGCCAGCATCCGAGGACTCCGTAACACTGAAGCTTTCTTT
CDR3 protein: CASIRGLRNTEAFF
D gene: NA
V gene: TRBV28
clone size: once
J gene: TRBJ1-1

CDR3 DNA: TGTGCCAGTAGTATTAGGGGCCAAGAGACCCAGTACTTC
CDR3 protein: CASSIRGQETQYF
D gene: NA
V gene: TRBV19
clone size: once
J gene: TRBJ2-5

CDR3 DNA: TGTGCCAGTAGTATAGGTGACGGAAGCGGCACCTTC
CDR3 protein: CASSIGDGSGTF
D gene: NA
V gene: TRBV19
clone size: NA
J gene: TRBJ1-2

CDR3 DNA: TGTGCCAGCGCCGACACAGATACGCAGTATTTT
CDR3 protein: CASADTDTQYF
D gene: NA
V gene: TRBV6-5
clone size: NA
J gene: TRBJ2-3

CDR3 DNA: TGTGCCAGCAGTTACCCGGGGGAGCTGTTTTTT
CDR3 protein: CASSYPGELFF
D gene: NA
V gene: TRBV6-6
clone size: once
J gene: TRBJ2-2

CDR3 DNA: TGTGCCAGCAGTGAAGTTAGGCGGGGGACTGAAGCTTTCTTT
CDR3 protein: CASSEVRRGTEAFF
D gene: NA
V gene: TRBV6-1
clone size: NA
J gene: TRBJ1-1

CDR3 DNA: TGTGCCAGCAGTTACTCGCCCAGGGGTTATAACGAGCAGTACTTC
CDR3 protein: CASSYSPRGYNEQYF
D gene: NA
V gene: TRBV6-5
clone size: NA
J gene: TRBJ2-7

CDR3 DNA: TGTGCCAGCCAACTCCGGACAGGAAAGGCTTTCTTT
CDR3 protein: CASQLRTGKAFF
D gene: TRBD1
V gene: TRBV7-9
clone size: NA
J gene: TRBJ1-1

CDR3 DNA: TGTGCCAGTAGTATAGTAGGGGGATCTGGCTACACCTTC
CDR3 protein: CASSIVGGSGYTF
D gene: NA
V gene: TRBV19
clone size: NA
J gene: TRBJ1-2

CDR3 DNA: TGCAGTGCTACAAAGCGGGGGGAGCAGTTCTTC
CDR3 protein: CSATKRGEQFF
D gene: TRBD2
V gene: TRBV20-1
clone size: NA
J gene: TRBJ2-1

CDR3 DNA: TGTGCCAGCAGTGTGGTGACAGTCCAAGAGACCCAGTACTTC
CDR3 protein: CASSVVTVQETQYF
D gene: NA
V gene: TRBV2
clone size: NA
J gene: TRBJ2-5

CDR3 DNA: TGTGCCAGCAGTTACTCCATGGGACGGTCTGGCGAGCAGTACTTC
CDR3 protein: CASSYSMGRSGEQYF
D gene: NA
V gene: TRBV6-5
clone size: NA
J gene: TRBJ2-7